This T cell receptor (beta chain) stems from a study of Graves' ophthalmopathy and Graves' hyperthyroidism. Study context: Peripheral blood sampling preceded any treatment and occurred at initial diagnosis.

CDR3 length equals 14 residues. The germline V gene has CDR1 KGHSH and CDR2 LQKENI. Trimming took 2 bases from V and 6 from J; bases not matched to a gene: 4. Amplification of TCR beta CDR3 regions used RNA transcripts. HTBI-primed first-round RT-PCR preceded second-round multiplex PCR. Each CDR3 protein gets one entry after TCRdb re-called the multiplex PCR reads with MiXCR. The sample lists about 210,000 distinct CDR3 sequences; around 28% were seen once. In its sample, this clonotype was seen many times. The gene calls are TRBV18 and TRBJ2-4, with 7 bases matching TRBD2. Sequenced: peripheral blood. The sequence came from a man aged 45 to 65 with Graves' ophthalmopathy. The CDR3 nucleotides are TGTGCCAGCTCACCAGGGACTACCTTAAACATTCAGTACTTC. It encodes CASSPGTTLNIQYF.